The present T cell receptor (beta chain) was sequenced within a study of graft-versus-host responses after intestinal transplantation. Of note for this clone: What it binds is unknown.

V dropped 3 bases and J dropped 1; count of bases not matched to a gene: 17. CDR3 length equals 19 residues. Per the germline V gene, CDR1 is SNHLY and CDR2 is FYNNEI. General study points: Among recipient marrow samples, GvH clones were found; some appeared first in ileum or blood.

Generated by immunoSEQ multiplex PCR, the TCRdb table keeps only in-frame clones and is missing some. The repertoire consists of about 100,000 clones, with around 90% occurring once and the leading ten covering 0.6% to 0.8%. The chain employs TRBV2 and TRBJ2-7; TRBD2 agrees at 8 bases. Here the sequenced sample was unstimulated CD4+ T cells sorted from spleen or lymph node cells, taken before transplant. The sequence came from a human donor who was the organ donor for an intestinal transplant. The CDR3 protein is CASSDLWKERAGASYEQYF. The CDR3 DNA sequence: TGTGCCAGCAGTGATCTTTGGAAGGAGCGAGCGGGGGCTTCCTACGAGCAGTACTTC.